Presented here are 27 T cell receptor beta chains from one specimen sequenced in a study of cytomegalovirus exposure and HLA in healthy donors. Primers: 60 Vbeta forward and 13 Jbeta reverse. Profiled with immunoSEQ multiplex PCR; TCRdb holds only in-frame clones, not every one. The table shows 73,000 or so clones, with about 80% occurring only once. Sequenced input: PBMCs. Receptors originate from a man between 50 and 59 years old in good health and CMV-seronegative.

The chain is built from TRBV19 and TRBJ2-7; 8 bases are a match to TRBD2. This CDR3 contains 13 residues. The germline V gene encodes CDR1 LNHDA and CDR2 SQIVND (reference sequence). Unmatched junction bases numbered 5, after V lost 5 bases and J lost 5 bases. Here the CDR3 DNA reads TGTGCCAGTAGTCGCGGGCGGGGGGACGAGCAGTACTTC. The encoded protein is CASSRGRGDEQYF.

This chain connects TRBV5-1 to TRBJ2-7, with 7 positions matching TRBD2. After removal of 4 bases from V and 5 bases from J, the junction contained 12 bases not matched to a gene. Germline V gene lookup returns CDR1 SGHRS and CDR2 YFSETQ. CDR3 length: 15 amino acids. The CDR3 DNA reads as TGCGCCAGCAGCCTAGGGACTACCGTCCCCCACGAGCAGTACTTC. Translated: CASSLGTTVPHEQYF.

The chain uses TRBV2 and TRBJ1-4, with D uncertain. This CDR3 is 14 amino acids long. Germline V gene data show CDR1 as SNHLY and CDR2 as FYNNEI. The V gene lost 7 bases and the J gene lost 5 bases, with 14 bases spanning the gap. CDR3 bases: TGTGCCAGCATAATCTCAGAAAAAAATGAAAAACTGTTTTTT. It encodes CASIISEKNEKLFF.

The chain has TRBV21-1 and TRBJ1-2. TRBV21-1 is recorded as a pseudogene. This CDR3 has 15 residues. CDR3 sequence: CASSKVWQTDYGYTF. Here the CDR3 DNA reads TGTGCCAGCAGCAAAGTCTGGCAGACTGATTATGGCTACACCTTC.

V usage is TRBV2 and J usage is TRBJ2-7; D unclear. V was shortened by 4 bases and J by 4 bases, with 8 bases between the two germline ends. Germline CDR1 is SNHLY and CDR2 is FYNNEI. This CDR3 has 12 amino acids. This chain's CDR3 is CASSGLTYEQYF. The CDR3 bases are TGTGCCAGCAGTGGCCTCACTTACGAGCAGTACTTC.

The chain uses TRBV10-1 and TRBJ2-2, with a weak D call TRBD2 (5 bases). With 3 bases removed from V and 2 bases from J, the gap between germline ends came to 7 bases. Germline V gene data show CDR1 as WNHNN and CDR2 as SYGVQD (reference sequence). This CDR3 is built from 14 residues. Here the CDR3 reads CASSDRLNTGELFF. DNA for the CDR3: TGCGCCAGCAGTGACCGACTAAACACCGGGGAGCTGTTTTTT.

V and J are TRBV19 and TRBJ1-6; 9 nucleotides match TRBD1. This CDR3 contains 14 residues. Germline assignment: CDR1 LNHDA and CDR2 SQIVND (reference sequence). J lost 10 bases, V lost 5 bases, and 6 bases had no gene match. The CDR3 DNA sequence: TGTGCCAGTAGTGCCGGGACAGGGAGCTCACCCCTCCACTTT. It encodes CASSAGTGSSPLHF.

The CDR3 loop is CASSEFFVEQYF. The DNA for the CDR3 is TGTGCCAGCAGTGAATTCTTTGTTGAGCAGTACTTC. This rearrangement joins TRBV6-1 to TRBJ2-7; D is ambiguous. This CDR3 contains 12 residues. Germline values: CDR1 MNHNS, CDR2 SASEGT. V shed 2 bases and J shed 7 bases, with 9 bases lying between them.

This clone was seen only a few times. The chain recombines TRBV7-6 with TRBJ2-1; the match to TRBD2 covers 12 bases. V shed 5 bases and J 3 bases; nucleotides not matched to a gene: 2. The germline V gene has CDR1 SGHVS and CDR2 FNYEAQ. This CDR3 region has 15 residues. Written as DNA, the CDR3 is TGTGCCAGCAGCCGGACTAGCGGGATCTACAATGAGCAGTTCTTC. Translating it yields CASSRTSGIYNEQFF.

The J gene is TRBJ1-6, the V gene TRBV7-9; D gene ambiguous. The germline V gene encodes CDR1 SEHNR and CDR2 FQNEAQ (reference sequence). V lost 2 bases to trimming and J lost 11 bases, with 7 bases between them. The CDR3 is 12 amino acids. As DNA, the CDR3 is TGTGCCAGCAGCTTACCTATCCCACCCCTCCACTTT. It yields the protein CASSLPIPPLHF.

The chain recombines TRBV7-9 with TRBJ2-5; tentatively, D is TRBD1 (6 bases). Trimming left V 3 bases short and J 4 bases short, with 15 bases between. The CDR3 consists of 15 residues. CDR1 is SEHNR and CDR2 is FQNEAQ in the germline V gene (reference sequence). CDR3 DNA: TGTGCCAGCAGCTTTGGGGCAGGCAGGGGAGAGACCCAGTACTTC. This codes for CASSFGAGRGETQYF.

This chain joins TRBV10-3 and TRBJ2-7; D possibly corresponds to TRBD1 (6 bases). The CDR3 has 12 amino acids. Trimming cost V 8 bases and J 3 bases, with 11 bases left between them. Germline-derived CDR1 and CDR2 are ENHRY and SYGVKD. For the CDR3, the DNA is TGTGCCATCGGCGAGGGGGACTACGAGCAGTACTTC. The encoded protein is CAIGEGDYEQYF.

This clone was observed a handful of times. This chain joins TRBV2 and TRBJ1-1, with TRBD1 as a possible D gene (6 bases). Germline V gene lookup returns CDR1 SNHLY and CDR2 FYNNEI. V gave up 1 base and J gave up 4 bases, with 13 bases separating them. The CDR3 runs to 15 residues. CDR3 sequence reads: CASSEEMGAGTEAFF. The DNA of the CDR3 is TGTGCCAGCAGTGAAGAGATGGGGGCAGGCACTGAAGCTTTCTTT.

The V and J genes are TRBV6-5 and TRBJ1-2, with a possible D match to TRBD1 (6 bases). This CDR3 spans 15 amino acids. Germline lookup yields CDR1 MNHEY and CDR2 SVGAGI. Trimming cost V 6 bases and J 8 bases, with 22 bases left between them. CDR3 nucleotides: TGTGCCAGCAGCTCTGAGAACAACAGGGTGCGGGGCTACACCTTC. Its protein product is CASSSENNRVRGYTF.

This clone was counted only a few times. The chain employs TRBV27 and TRBJ1-2, with 11 positions matching TRBD1. Germline CDR1 MNHEY, CDR2 SMNVEV (reference sequence). CDR3 length: 15 residues. Trimming removed 3 bases from V and 7 bases from J; junction bases left unmatched: 7. In DNA form, the CDR3 reads TGTGCCAGCAGTTTGTCGGACAGGGGGCGCTTTGGCTACACCTTC. It specifies CASSLSDRGRFGYTF.

The rearrangement joins TRBV29-1 to TRBJ2-5; D not certain. Germline V gives CDR1 SQVTM, CDR2 ANQGSEA. V gave up 2 bases and J gave up 9 bases, with 10 bases separating them. The CDR3 has 11 residues. The CDR3 protein is CSVEITTAQYF. Here the CDR3 DNA reads TGCAGCGTTGAAATCACCACAGCCCAGTACTTC.

The chain joins TRBV5-1 to TRBJ2-7, with unresolved D. This CDR3 is 15 amino acids long. Trimming took 0 bases from V and 2 from J, leaving 12 bases between them. CDR1 is SGHRS and CDR2 is YFSETQ in the germline V gene. The CDR3 loop reads CASSLVGSIPYEQYF. The DNA for the CDR3 is TGCGCCAGCAGCTTGGTTGGCTCCATCCCCTACGAGCAGTACTTC.

The rearrangement uses TRBV15 and TRBJ2-1; possibly TRBD1 for D (5 bases). The V gene's germline CDR1 is LNHNV and CDR2 YYDKDF (reference sequence). This CDR3 spans 14 amino acids. Trimming removed 3 bases from V and 6 bases from J, with 12 bases in between. The CDR3 region has the DNA TGTGCCACCAGCAGTATCAAAGGGGTCAATGAGCAGTTCTTC. Translating it yields CATSSIKGVNEQFF.

There are a few counts of this clone. Distinct nucleotide sequences in the sample also encode this CDR3. The chain couples TRBV6-6 to TRBJ1-2; maybe TRBD1 (6 bases). Trimming pared 6 bases from V and 3 bases from J, leaving 11 bases between. The germline V gene has CDR1 MNHNY and CDR2 SVGAGI (reference sequence). This CDR3 spans 13 amino acids. This CDR3 reads CASSPTGDYGYTF. The CDR3 DNA reads TGTGCCAGCAGCCCGACAGGCGACTATGGCTACACCTTC.

The rearrangement joins TRBV4-2 to TRBJ2-7; 7 bases line up with TRBD1. The length of the CDR3 is 17 residues. Germline CDR1 LGHNA, CDR2 YNFKEQ. Trimming cost V 4 bases and J 0 bases; bases outside gene matches: 12. CDR3 sequence reads: CASSPLTGTVNSYEQYF. CDR3 bases: TGTGCCAGCAGCCCCCTAACCGGGACAGTAAACTCCTACGAGCAGTACTTC.

The genes are TRBV27 and TRBJ2-7; 9 bases agree with TRBD1. The CDR3 covers 15 residues. Per the germline V gene, CDR1 is MNHEY and CDR2 is SMNVEV (reference sequence). V shed 0 bases, J shed 5 bases, and the junction held 5 bases outside the gene matches. CDR3 sequence: CASSLSTGGRDEQYF. For the CDR3, the DNA is TGTGCCAGCAGTTTATCGACAGGGGGGCGGGACGAGCAGTACTTC.

This clone is a singleton in its sample. V usage is TRBV5-6 and J usage is TRBJ2-7; tentative D call: TRBD2 (6 bases). The CDR3 is 16 residues long. Germline V gene data show CDR1 as SGHDT and CDR2 as YYEEEE. V was cut by 2 bases and J by 5 bases, with 20 bases left in between. The DNA for the CDR3 is TGTGCCAGCAGCTTCGCTGACCTTTTGGGACTTCACGAGCAGTACTTC. This encodes CASSFADLLGLHEQYF.

This chain joins TRBV10-2 and TRBJ2-7; 7 bases align to TRBD2. Germline trimming cut 6 bases from V and 3 bases from J; bases unmatched to any gene: 5. Germline V gene data show CDR1 as WSHSY and CDR2 as SAAADI. This CDR3 region has 13 residues. The CDR3 bases are TGCGCCAGCAGGGGAGGGAGTATCTACGAGCAGTACTTC. Protein product: CASRGGSIYEQYF.

CDR3 in amino acids: CASSEERGNQPQHF. CDR3 DNA: TGTGCCAGCAGTGAAGAGAGGGGCAATCAGCCCCAGCATTTT. This chain links TRBV2 with TRBJ1-5; D uncertain. The V end was cut by 1 base, the J end by 2 bases, with 6 bases between. Germline V lookup: CDR1 SNHLY, CDR2 FYNNEI. The CDR3 is 14 amino acids.

The gene calls are TRBV7-2 and TRBJ2-2; no definite D call. V lost 3 bases to trimming and J lost 8 bases, with 4 bases between them. This CDR3 has 11 residues. Looked up from germline, CDR1 is SGHTA and CDR2 is FQGNSA. The CDR3, as DNA: TGTGCCAGCAGCTTGTCTGGGGAGCTGTTTTTT. This translates into CASSLSGELFF.

The chain is built from TRBV6-4 and TRBJ2-1, with 7 nucleotides matching TRBD1. The CDR3 runs to 16 residues. V shed 5 bases and J 0 bases; nucleotides not matched to a gene: 7. CDR1 is MRHNA and CDR2 is SNTAGT in the germline V gene. CDR3 protein: CASSRQGSSSYNEQFF. The CDR3 DNA follows: TGTGCCAGCAGTCGACAGGGCTCGAGCTCCTACAATGAGCAGTTCTTC.

The chain has TRBV4-3 and TRBJ1-5; D might be TRBD1 (5 bases). Trimming cost V 3 bases and J 3 bases, with 12 bases left between them. Germline V gene data show CDR1 as LGHNA and CDR2 as YSLEER. The CDR3 extends over 15 amino acids. CDR3 amino acids: CASSQSRDYNQPQHF. The DNA for the CDR3 is TGCGCCAGCAGCCAGAGCCGGGACTACAATCAGCCCCAGCATTTT.